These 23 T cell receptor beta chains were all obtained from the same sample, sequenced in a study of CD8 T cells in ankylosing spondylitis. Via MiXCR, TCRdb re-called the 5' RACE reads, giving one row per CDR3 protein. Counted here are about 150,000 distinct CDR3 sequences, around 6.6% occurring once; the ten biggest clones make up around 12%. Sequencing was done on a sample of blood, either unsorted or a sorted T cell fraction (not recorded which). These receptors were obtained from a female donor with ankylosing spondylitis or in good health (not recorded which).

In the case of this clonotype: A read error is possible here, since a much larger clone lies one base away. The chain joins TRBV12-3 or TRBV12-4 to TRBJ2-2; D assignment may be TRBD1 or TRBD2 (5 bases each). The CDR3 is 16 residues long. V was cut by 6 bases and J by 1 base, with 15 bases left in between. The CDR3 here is CASRGTVLRNTGELFF. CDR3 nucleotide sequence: TGTGCCAGCAGGGGGACGGTGCTAAGGAACACCGGGGAGCTGTTTTTT.

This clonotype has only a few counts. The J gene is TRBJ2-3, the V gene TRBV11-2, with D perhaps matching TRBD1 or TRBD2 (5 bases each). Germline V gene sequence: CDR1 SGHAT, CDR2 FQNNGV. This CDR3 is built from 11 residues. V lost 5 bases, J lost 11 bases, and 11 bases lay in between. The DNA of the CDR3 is TGTGCCAGCAGCCCCAGGGAGAGGCAGTATTTT. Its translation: CASSPRERQYF.

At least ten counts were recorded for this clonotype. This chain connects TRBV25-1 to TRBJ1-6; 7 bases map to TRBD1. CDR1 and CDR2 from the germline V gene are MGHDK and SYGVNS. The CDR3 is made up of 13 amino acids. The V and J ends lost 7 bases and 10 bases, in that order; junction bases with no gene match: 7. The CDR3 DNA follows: TGTGCCAGCATGATGACAGGGATCTCACCCCTCCACTTT. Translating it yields CASMMTGISPLHF.

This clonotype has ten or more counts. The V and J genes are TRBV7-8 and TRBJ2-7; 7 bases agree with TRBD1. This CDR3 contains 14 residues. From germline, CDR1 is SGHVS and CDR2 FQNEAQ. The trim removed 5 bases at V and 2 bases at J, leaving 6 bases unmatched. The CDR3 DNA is TGTGCCAGCAGCCCCCGGGACAGTGCCTACGAGCAGTACTTC. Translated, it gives CASSPRDSAYEQYF.

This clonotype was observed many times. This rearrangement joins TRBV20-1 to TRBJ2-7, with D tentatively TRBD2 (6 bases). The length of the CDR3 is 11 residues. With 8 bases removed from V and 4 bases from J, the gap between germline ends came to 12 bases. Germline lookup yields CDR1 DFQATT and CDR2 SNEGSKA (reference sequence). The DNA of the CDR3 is TGCAGTCTGGCGAGCGGGTACGAGCAGTACTTC. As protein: CSLASGYEQYF.

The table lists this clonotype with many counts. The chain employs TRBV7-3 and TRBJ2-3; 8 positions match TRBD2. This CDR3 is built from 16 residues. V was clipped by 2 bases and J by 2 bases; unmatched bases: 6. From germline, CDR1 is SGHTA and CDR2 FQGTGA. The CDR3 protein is CASSLGAGGSTDTQYF. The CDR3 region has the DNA TGTGCCAGCAGCTTAGGGGCGGGGGGATCCACAGATACGCAGTATTTT.

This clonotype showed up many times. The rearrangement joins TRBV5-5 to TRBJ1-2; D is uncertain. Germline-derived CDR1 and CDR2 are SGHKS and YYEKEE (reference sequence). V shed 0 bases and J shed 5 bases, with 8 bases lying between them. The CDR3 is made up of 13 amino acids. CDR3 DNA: TGTGCCAGCAGCTTGGCTCTAGGGTATGGCTACACCTTC. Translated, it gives CASSLALGYGYTF.

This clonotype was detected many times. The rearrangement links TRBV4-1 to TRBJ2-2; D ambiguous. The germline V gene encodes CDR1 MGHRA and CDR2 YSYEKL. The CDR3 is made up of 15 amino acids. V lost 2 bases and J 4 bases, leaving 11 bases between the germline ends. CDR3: CASSQRTDLTGELFF. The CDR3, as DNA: TGCGCCAGCAGCCAAAGGACGGACCTCACCGGGGAGCTGTTTTTT.

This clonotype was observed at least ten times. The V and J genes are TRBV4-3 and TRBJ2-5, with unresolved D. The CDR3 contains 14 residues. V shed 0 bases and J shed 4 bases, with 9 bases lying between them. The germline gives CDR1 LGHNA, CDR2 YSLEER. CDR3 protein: CASSQDGVRETQYF. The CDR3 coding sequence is TGCGCCAGCAGCCAAGATGGGGTTAGAGAGACCCAGTACTTC.

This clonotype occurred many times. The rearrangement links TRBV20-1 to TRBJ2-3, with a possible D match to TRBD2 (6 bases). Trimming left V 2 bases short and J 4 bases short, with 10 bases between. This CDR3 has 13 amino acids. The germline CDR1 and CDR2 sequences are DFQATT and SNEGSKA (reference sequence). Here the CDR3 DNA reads TGCAGTGCTAGACCCGGGAGTGCAGATACGCAGTATTTT. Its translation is CSARPGSADTQYF.

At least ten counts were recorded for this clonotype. The CDR3 nucleotides read TGTGCCAGCAGTTACTCCGGACGGCATAATTCACCCCTCCACTTT. It is translated as CASSYSGRHNSPLHF. The chain recombines TRBV6-5 with TRBJ1-6; D is ambiguous. The CDR3 has 15 amino acids. CDR1 and CDR2 from the germline V gene are MNHEY and SVGAGI. V was pared by 0 bases and J by 5 bases, with 8 bases between.

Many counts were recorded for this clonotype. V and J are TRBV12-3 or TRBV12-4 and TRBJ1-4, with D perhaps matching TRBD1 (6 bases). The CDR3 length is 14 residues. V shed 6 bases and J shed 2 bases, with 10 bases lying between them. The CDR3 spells CASSLTGTNEKLFF. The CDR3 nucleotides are TGTGCCAGCAGCCTCACAGGGACTAATGAAAAACTGTTTTTT.

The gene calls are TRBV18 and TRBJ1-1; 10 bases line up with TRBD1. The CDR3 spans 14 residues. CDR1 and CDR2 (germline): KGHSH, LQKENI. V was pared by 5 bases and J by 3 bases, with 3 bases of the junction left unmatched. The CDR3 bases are TGTGCCAGCTCATCGACAGGGGGCTACACTGAAGCTTTCTTT. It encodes CASSSTGGYTEAFF.

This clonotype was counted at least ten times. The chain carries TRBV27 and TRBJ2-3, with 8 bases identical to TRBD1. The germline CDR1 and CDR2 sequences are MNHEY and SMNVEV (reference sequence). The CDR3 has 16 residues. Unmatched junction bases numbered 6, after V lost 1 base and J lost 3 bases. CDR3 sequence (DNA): TGTGCCAGCAGTTTATTGCCAACAGGGGGAACAGATACGCAGTATTTT. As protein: CASSLLPTGGTDTQYF.

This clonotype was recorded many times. In DNA, the CDR3 is TGTGCCAGCAGCTCCGACCGGGACTTCGGTGAAAAACTGTTTTTT. Its translation is CASSSDRDFGEKLFF. This rearrangement joins TRBV25-1 to TRBJ1-4; D possibly corresponds to TRBD1 (5 bases). V lost 6 bases to trimming and J lost 7 bases, with 18 bases between them. The germline V gene has CDR1 MGHDK and CDR2 SYGVNS. This CDR3 comprises 15 residues. Based on the CDR3 plus reference TRBV25-1 and TRBJ1-4, the full variable domain is EADIYQTPRYLVIGTGKKITLECSQTMGHDKMYWYQQDPGMELHLIHYSYGVNSTEKGDLSSESTVSRIRTEHFPLTLESARPSHTSQYLCASSSDRDFGEKLFFGSGTQLSVL.

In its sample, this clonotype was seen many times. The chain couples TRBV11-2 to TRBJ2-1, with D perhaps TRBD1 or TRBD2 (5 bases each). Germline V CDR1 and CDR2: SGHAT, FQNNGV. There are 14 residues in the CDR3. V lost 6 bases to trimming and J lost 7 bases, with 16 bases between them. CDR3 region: CASSSGARRNEQFF. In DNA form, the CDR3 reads TGTGCCAGCAGTTCCGGGGCCAGAAGGAATGAGCAGTTCTTC.

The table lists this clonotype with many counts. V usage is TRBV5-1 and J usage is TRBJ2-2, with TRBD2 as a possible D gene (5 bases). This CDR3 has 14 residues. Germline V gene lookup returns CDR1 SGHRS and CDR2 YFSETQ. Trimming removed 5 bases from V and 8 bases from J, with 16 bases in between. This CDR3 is CASRKTSGEGELFF. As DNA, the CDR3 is TGCGCCAGCAGGAAGACTTCCGGGGAAGGGGAGCTGTTTTTT.

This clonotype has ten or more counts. CDR3 amino acids: CAWSGEGGAFF. The CDR3, as DNA: TGTGCCTGGAGTGGAGAAGGGGGAGCTTTCTTT. The chain links TRBV30 to TRBJ1-1, with D maybe TRBD1 (6 bases). The CDR3 consists of 11 residues. Trimming removed 1 base at V and 10 bases at J, with 10 bases between. Germline V gene sequence: CDR1 GTSNPN, CDR2 SVGIG (reference sequence).

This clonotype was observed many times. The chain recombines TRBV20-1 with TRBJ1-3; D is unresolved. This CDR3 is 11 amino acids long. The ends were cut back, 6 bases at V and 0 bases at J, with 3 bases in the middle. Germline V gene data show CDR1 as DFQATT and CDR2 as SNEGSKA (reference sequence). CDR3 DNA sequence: TGCAGTGCGGTCTCTGGAAACACCATATATTTT. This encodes CSAVSGNTIYF.

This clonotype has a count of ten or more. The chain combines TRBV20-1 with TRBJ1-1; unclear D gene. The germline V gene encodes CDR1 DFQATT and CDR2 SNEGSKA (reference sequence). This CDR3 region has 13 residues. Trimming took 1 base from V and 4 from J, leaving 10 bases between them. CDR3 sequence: CSARVDPSTEAFF. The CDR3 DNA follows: TGCAGTGCTAGAGTGGATCCCAGCACTGAAGCTTTCTTT.

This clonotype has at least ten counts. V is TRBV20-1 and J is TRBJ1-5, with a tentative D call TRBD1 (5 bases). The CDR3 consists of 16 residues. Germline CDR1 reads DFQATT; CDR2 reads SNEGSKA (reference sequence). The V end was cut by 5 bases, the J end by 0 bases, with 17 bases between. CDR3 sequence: CSALPPGPHSNQPQHF. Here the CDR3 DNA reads TGCAGTGCTTTGCCGCCGGGGCCCCATAGCAATCAGCCCCAGCATTTT.

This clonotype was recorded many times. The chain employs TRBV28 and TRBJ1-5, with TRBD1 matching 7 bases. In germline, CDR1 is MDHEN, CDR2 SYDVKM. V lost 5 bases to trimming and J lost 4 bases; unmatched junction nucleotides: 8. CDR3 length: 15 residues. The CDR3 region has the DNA TGTGCCAGCAGTGGGCGGACAGGTCGAAATCAGCCCCAGCATTTT. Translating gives CASSGRTGRNQPQHF.

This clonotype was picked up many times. The CDR3 protein is CASSQDRLAGGADTQYF. The CDR3 nucleotides read TGCGCCAGCAGCCAAGATCGGCTAGCGGGGGGAGCAGATACGCAGTATTTT. The chain is built from TRBV4-1 and TRBJ2-3; 11 bases align to TRBD2. J was trimmed by 4 bases and V by 0 bases; bases with no gene match: 6. This CDR3 comprises 17 residues. The germline V gene encodes CDR1 MGHRA and CDR2 YSYEKL.